The 18 T cell receptor beta chains below come from one sample, sequenced in a study of blood T cell repertoires in COVID-19. Sequencing used immunoSEQ multiplex PCR; TCRdb keeps in-frame clones, though not all of them. The sample lists approximately 150,000 clones, 82% occurring once. The sequencing input was PBMCs or T cells enriched from blood (not recorded which). These receptors all come from a man in his sixties who had recovered from COVID-19.

This rearrangement joins TRBV18 to TRBJ2-2; weak D call: TRBD1 (5 bases). This CDR3 has 16 amino acids. Germline-derived CDR1 and CDR2 are KGHSH and LQKENI. V was pared by 5 bases and J by 1 base, with 14 bases between. This CDR3 reads CASSGTGGRNTGELFF. In nucleotides, the CDR3 is TGTGCCAGCTCAGGTACAGGCGGTAGGAACACCGGGGAGCTGTTTTTT.

This rearrangement joins TRBV2 to TRBJ2-1; D is perhaps TRBD1 (5 bases). Trimming took 4 bases from V and 3 from J, leaving 10 bases between them. CDR3 length: 14 amino acids. CDR1 is SNHLY, CDR2 FYNNEI, per germline. The CDR3 coding sequence is TGTGCCAGCAGTGGCCAGGGTGGCTACAATGAGCAGTTCTTC. Translating gives CASSGQGGYNEQFF.

V gene TRBV15 combines with J gene TRBJ2-7, with D perhaps matching TRBD1 (6 bases). The V gene lost 3 bases and the J gene lost 5 bases, with 20 bases spanning the gap. There are 16 residues in the CDR3. Looked up from germline, CDR1 is LNHNV and CDR2 is YYDKDF (reference sequence). CDR3 amino acids: CATSRTRQGPSDEQYF. The CDR3 DNA sequence: TGTGCCACCAGCAGGACCAGGCAGGGGCCTTCTGACGAGCAGTACTTC.

The J gene is TRBJ2-2, the V gene TRBV2, with 14 bases aligning to TRBD2. J lost 0 bases, V lost 7 bases, and 7 bases had no gene match. The CDR3 runs 18 residues. The germline CDR1 and CDR2 sequences are SNHLY and FYNNEI. The chain's CDR3 is CASMGTSGSASNTGELFF. In DNA, the CDR3 is TGTGCCAGCATGGGGACTAGCGGGAGTGCCTCGAACACCGGGGAGCTGTTTTTT.

This chain joins TRBV19 and TRBJ1-4; D may be TRBD1 (6 bases). The CDR3 has 15 residues. V was trimmed by 7 bases and J by 8 bases, leaving 20 bases between them. In germline, CDR1 is LNHDA, CDR2 SQIVND (reference sequence). CDR3 amino acids: CASTGARLLREKLFF. CDR3 DNA: TGTGCCAGTACAGGGGCCCGCCTCCTTAGAGAAAAACTGTTTTTT.

The chain employs TRBV18 and TRBJ2-1; a possible D gene is TRBD1 (5 bases). The V end was cut by 0 bases, the J end by 8 bases, with 11 bases between. Germline assignment: CDR1 KGHSH and CDR2 LQKENI. The CDR3 has 14 residues. The CDR3: CASSPPVVRDEQFF. In DNA, the CDR3 is TGTGCCAGCTCACCACCGGTGGTCAGGGATGAGCAGTTCTTC.

This clone was observed a single time. The J gene is TRBJ2-2, the V gene TRBV6-1; 9 positions match TRBD2. After removal of 1 base from V and 1 base from J, the junction contained 1 base not matched to a gene. The CDR3 runs to 16 residues. CDR1 and CDR2 (germline): MNHNS, SASEGT. The CDR3 DNA follows: TGTGCCAGCAGTGAAGTTAGCGGGAGGAACACCGGGGAGCTGTTTTTT. Translation gives CASSEVSGRNTGELFF.

This chain links TRBV6-5 with TRBJ1-1; 8 bases are shared with TRBD1. The CDR3 runs 14 residues. V lost 7 bases and J lost 3; bases outside the gene matches: 7. Looked up from germline, CDR1 is MNHEY and CDR2 is SVGAGI. CDR3 protein: CASIMDRAYTEAFF. In nucleotides, the CDR3 is TGTGCCAGCATTATGGACAGGGCGTACACTGAAGCTTTCTTT.

The V call is TRBV18, the J call TRBJ2-7, with D possibly being TRBD1 (6 bases). V was shortened by 0 bases and J by 5 bases, with 11 bases between the two germline ends. Germline V gives CDR1 KGHSH, CDR2 LQKENI. CDR3 length equals 14 residues. The CDR3, as DNA: TGTGCCAGCTCACCACCGGCAGGGGACGACGAGCAGTACTTC. Its protein product is CASSPPAGDDEQYF.

This chain connects TRBV3-1 (or the pseudogene TRBV3-2) to TRBJ1-4, with D possibly being TRBD1 (6 bases). Deletions cut 0 bases from V and 6 bases from J, with 11 bases between. In germline, CDR1 is LGHDT, CDR2 YNNKEL (reference sequence). This CDR3 is built from 15 residues. CDR3: CASSQETGTDEKLFF. CDR3 sequence (DNA): TGTGCCAGCAGCCAAGAAACAGGGACCGATGAAAAACTGTTTTTT.

The chain combines TRBV7-9 with TRBJ2-2; D may be TRBD2 (6 bases). This CDR3 comprises 17 residues. V was clipped by 2 bases and J by 4 bases, with 17 bases between them. Germline V gives CDR1 SEHNR, CDR2 FQNEAQ (reference sequence). CDR3 region: CASSLFHPGVSTGELFF. CDR3 DNA sequence: TGTGCCAGCAGCTTATTTCATCCGGGAGTTAGCACCGGGGAGCTGTTTTTT.

This clone occurred once. The chain joins TRBV6-5 to TRBJ1-1; D possibly corresponds to TRBD1 (5 bases). This CDR3 has 13 residues. The V gene's germline CDR1 is MNHEY and CDR2 SVGAGI. Trimming stripped 5 bases from V and 3 bases from J, with 10 bases between. In DNA, the CDR3 is TGTGCCAGCAGTCGAGGACAATACACTGAAGCTTTCTTT. This translates into CASSRGQYTEAFF.

The chain has TRBV3-1 (or the pseudogene TRBV3-2) and TRBJ1-4; D gene uncertain. Trimming took off 4 bases at V and 3 bases at J, with 9 bases between the two ends. Germline V gives CDR1 LGHDT, CDR2 YNNKEL (reference sequence). The CDR3 is 14 amino acids. This CDR3 is CASSLLGPNEKLFF. CDR3 sequence (DNA): TGTGCCAGCAGCCTACTTGGGCCTAATGAAAAACTGTTTTTT.

The V gene is TRBV21-1, the J gene TRBJ2-7; TRBD1 is the table's D call, not checked against the DNA. TRBV21-1 is a known pseudogene. The CDR3 consists of 15 residues. The CDR3 sequence is CASNSLQGEHYEQYF. The CDR3 nucleotides read TGTGCCAGCAACTCCTTACAGGGGGAGCACTACGAGCAGTACTTC.

The J gene is TRBJ2-5, the V gene TRBV7-8; 9 positions match TRBD1. After removal of 4 bases from V and 2 bases from J, the junction contained 5 bases not matched to a gene. Germline V gene sequence: CDR1 SGHVS, CDR2 FQNEAQ. The CDR3 totals 15 residues. This CDR3 is CASSSGTGIQETQYF. DNA for the CDR3: TGTGCCAGCAGCTCGGGGACAGGGATACAAGAGACCCAGTACTTC.

The gene calls are TRBV19 and TRBJ1-4; 8 bases match TRBD1. V trimming: 5 bases; J trimming: 8 bases; junction bases outside the gene matches: 10. This CDR3 contains 15 residues. In germline, CDR1 is LNHDA, CDR2 SQIVND (reference sequence). The CDR3 reads CASSHGTGREEKLFF. CDR3 nucleotides: TGTGCCAGTAGTCATGGGACAGGAAGGGAGGAAAAACTGTTTTTT.

The chain uses TRBV10-3 and TRBJ1-4; 8 bases match TRBD1. Germline CDR1 ENHRY, CDR2 SYGVKD. CDR3 length equals 15 residues. V lost 3 bases to trimming and J lost 7 bases; unmatched junction nucleotides: 7. CDR3 DNA: TGTGCCATCAGTGACCCAGACAGGGGTGGTGAAAAACTGTTTTTT. Translating it yields CAISDPDRGGEKLFF.

This chain links TRBV7-3 with TRBJ2-1; D remains ambiguous. This CDR3 contains 10 residues. Germline CDR1 SGHTA, CDR2 FQGTGA. Between the trimmed V and J ends, which lost 8 bases and 9 bases, there was a span of 8 bases. The CDR3 spells CASSRPEQFF. DNA for the CDR3: TGTGCCAGCTCCCGTCCTGAGCAGTTCTTC.